The entry that follows covers one T cell receptor (beta chain) sequence. These data come from a study of blood T cell repertoires in COVID-19. Here immunoSEQ multiplex PCR was the method, and the copy in TCRdb shows in-frame clones only, minus some. The table lists about 130,000 clones, 84% of them singletons. This TCR was recovered from a woman younger than 45 who had recovered from COVID-19. Input material: peripheral blood.

The CDR3 here is CASSYGRAGDEQFF. For the CDR3, the DNA is TGTGCCAGCAGTTACGGCAGGGCCGGCGATGAGCAGTTCTTC. The gene calls are TRBV6-5 and TRBJ2-1; a weak D match, TRBD1 (5 bases). Germline loops: CDR1 MNHEY, CDR2 SVGAGI. With 2 bases removed from V and 8 bases from J, the gap between germline ends came to 13 bases. The CDR3 is 14 amino acids.